Shown below are 6 T cell receptor beta chains from a single sample sequenced in a study of OX40 agonist ivuxolimab in advanced cancers. The data were produced by immunoSEQ multiplex PCR, yet TCRdb's version contains in-frame clones alone and is incomplete. There are about 45,000 clones in the sample; 84% occur only once, and 15% lies in the top ten. The starting material was CD4+ or CD8+ T cells sorted from blood, obtained in a trial of the OX40 agonist ivuxolimab. These receptors all come from an adult with an advanced solid tumor such as melanoma, head and neck, liver or kidney cancer.

The chain couples TRBV28 to TRBJ2-1; 10 bases map to TRBD2. This CDR3 contains 18 residues. Per germline, CDR1 MDHEN and CDR2 SYDVKM. With V trimmed by 4 bases and J by 7 bases, 16 bases remained unmatched. The CDR3 region has the DNA TGTGCCAGCAGTTCACGCTTTCTCCTAGCGGGGGTTAAGAATGAGCAGTTCTTC. Protein product: CASSSRFLLAGVKNEQFF. Full variable domain (rest looked up from reference TRBV28 and TRBJ2-1): DVKVTQSSRYLVKRTGEKVFLECVQDMDHENMFWYRQDPGLGLRLIYFSYDVKMKEKGDIPEGYSVSREKKERFSLILESASTNQTSMYLCASSSRFLLAGVKNEQFFGPGTRLTVL.

This sequence joins TRBV7-6 and TRBJ2-4; a possible D gene is TRBD1 (6 bases). The germline V gene encodes CDR1 SGHVS and CDR2 FNYEAQ. The CDR3 length is 14 residues. Trimming stripped 1 base from V and 6 bases from J, with 10 bases between. CDR3 sequence reads: CASSLGGPINIQYF. CDR3 DNA sequence: TGTGCCAGCAGCTTAGGGGGGCCCATAAACATTCAGTACTTC.

The chain employs TRBV7-9 and TRBJ1-2, with D perhaps matching TRBD1 (6 bases). This CDR3 is 15 amino acids long. The V end lost 1 base, the J end lost 4 bases, and 13 bases lay between the germline ends. Germline CDR1 is SEHNR and CDR2 is FQNEAQ (reference sequence). For the CDR3, the DNA is TGTGCCAGCAGCTTAGGGCCAGGGGAGGCCTATGGCTACACCTTC. Residues: CASSLGPGEAYGYTF.

The rearrangement links TRBV10-1 to TRBJ2-2; tentatively, D is TRBD2 (5 bases). V shed 0 bases and J shed 6 bases, with 14 bases lying between them. This CDR3 is built from 16 residues. Germline CDR1 reads WNHNN; CDR2 reads SYGVQD (reference sequence). The CDR3 loop is CASSESRVGPSGELFF. DNA for the CDR3: TGCGCCAGCAGTGAGTCGCGGGTGGGCCCATCCGGGGAGCTGTTTTTT.

V and J are TRBV28 and TRBJ2-3; 8 nucleotides agree with TRBD2. The CDR3 consists of 17 residues. CDR1 and CDR2 from the germline V gene are MDHEN and SYDVKM. The V segment lost 6 bases and the J segment 2 bases; nucleotides outside the gene matches: 13. The CDR3 is CASSYYLRGADTDTQYF. The CDR3 DNA sequence: TGTGCCAGCAGCTACTACTTGCGGGGGGCGGACACAGATACGCAGTATTTT.

This rearrangement joins TRBV7-2 to TRBJ2-5; tentative D call: TRBD1 (6 bases). V was clipped by 5 bases and J by 2 bases, with 21 bases between them. This CDR3 is 17 amino acids long. Per germline, CDR1 SGHTA and CDR2 FQGNSA. The CDR3 nucleotides read TGTGCCAGCAGCCCGAACGGCCCTGGACAGCATCAAGAGACCCAGTACTTC. Translated: CASSPNGPGQHQETQYF. The variable domain in full, completed from reference TRBV7-2 and TRBJ2-5, reads GAGVSQSPSNKVTEKGKDVELRCDPISGHTALYWYRQSLGQGLEFLIYFQGNSAPDKSGLPSDRFSAERTGGSVSTLTIQRTQQEDSAVYLCASSPNGPGQHQETQYFGPGTRLLVL.